This entry describes one T cell receptor (beta chain). This CDR3 comprises 14 residues. Trimming left V 2 bases short and J 7 bases short, with 12 bases between. Germline assignment: CDR1 MNHEY and CDR2 SMNVEV (reference sequence). This entry is derived from a study of blood T cell repertoires in COVID-19. Across the study: Material from acute and convalescent COVID-19 was sourced from the United States, Italy and Spain. The analysed material was cDNA or gDNA that came from T cells, B-cell-depleted T cells, or PBMCs.

As handled by the study authors: Using reference gene primer amplification, nucleated cell counts were estimated. Profiling relied on immunoSEQ multiplex PCR, and the TCRdb table lists in-frame clones only, not all of them. The D gene and trimming were derived from the DNA, and the V and J assignments and clone size from that table. The table lists under 300,000 clones, 70% to 85% of them singletons, with more than 2.5% in the top ten. The chain is built from TRBV27 and TRBJ1-5; D gene unclear. This clonotype was sampled from a woman aged 80 or over with acute or convalescent COVID-19. Source material: peripheral blood. CDR3 sequence: CASSLDYGGQPQHF. The CDR3 bases are TGTGCCAGCAGTTTAGATTATGGAGGCCAGCCCCAGCATTTT.